The clone carrying this T cell receptor beta chain was observed at least ten times. The sample is drawn from a study of T cells in Graves' hyperthyroidism and ophthalmopathy. In the study overall: Before any treatment, at initial diagnosis, peripheral blood was collected.

Amplified regions were TCR beta CDR3 sequences from RNA transcripts. RT-PCR in the first round (using the HTBI primer set) targeted the TCR CDR3. In TCRdb, the multiplex PCR reads were re-called with MiXCR into one record per CDR3 protein. The table has some 760,000 distinct CDR3 sequences, about 14% seen once; the top ten hold 9.5% to 13%. Germline lookup yields CDR1 LGHNA and CDR2 YSLEER. CDR3 length: 16 residues. Between the trimmed V and J ends, which lost 1 base and 6 bases, there was a span of 15 bases. Sequencing was performed on blood. V usage is TRBV4-3 and J usage is TRBJ1-4, with D possibly matching TRBD1 (5 bases). This TCR was recovered from a young woman with Graves' hyperthyroidism. Here the CDR3 DNA reads TGCGCCAGCAGCCAAGGGGTGACAGACCCAGATGAAAAACTGTTTTTT. It encodes CASSQGVTDPDEKLFF.